This TCR beta chain was retrieved from a study of tumor and adjacent non-tumor tissue in lung cancer. In this sample, this clonotype turned up many times. The antigen is not known. The library came from three nested PCR rounds adapted from ARM-PCR protocols. TCRdb itself ran the multiplex PCR reads through MiXCR, one entry per CDR3 protein. This repertoire shows 52,000 or so distinct CDR3 sequences, around two thirds found once; its top ten account for 20% to 30%. Study results and caveats: Normal lung showed higher cumulative top 100 clone frequency than tumor. Patients with more diverse tumor TCRs had worse survival. TCR diversity was significantly greater in tumor than normal lung tissue.

The template was RNA from unsorted bulk tissue. More than 3 cm separated this lung sample from the edge of the tumor. Donors were chemotherapy-naive, newly diagnosed lung cancer surgical patients in China, August–November 2014. Looked up from germline, CDR1 is SGHNT and CDR2 is YYREEE (reference sequence). This CDR3 is 14 amino acids long. Trimming cost V 1 base and J 4 bases; bases outside gene matches: 1. The chain links TRBV5-4 to TRBJ2-1; 8 bases are shared with TRBD2. This TCR was recovered from a woman aged 55-70 years with non-small cell lung cancer. Sequenced sample: distant non-tumor lung tissue. CDR3: CASSLPSGYNEQFF. The CDR3 DNA reads TGTGCCAGCAGCTTGCCTAGCGGGTACAATGAGCAGTTCTTC.